This note documents a single T cell receptor (beta chain) sequence. The antigen is undetermined. One entry per CDR3 protein, without DNA, is what TCRdb gives after re-calling the 5' RACE reads. Recorded for this sample: 400,000 to 500,000 distinct CDR3 sequences. This sample was included in a study of T cells expressing NK-cell markers. Looking at the study overall: TCR beta repertoires came from sorted CD3+CD56+NKG2C+, CD3+CD56+NKG2C- and CD3+CD56-NKG2C+ T cells. Sequencing covered eight donors, seven HCMV-seropositive and one seronegative.

Study results and limitations: Dominant NKG2C+ clonotypes in a handful of donors made up about 1.0-7.5% of CD8+ T cells.

Sequencing was performed on blood T cells: a sorted CD56 or NKG2C T cell subset, CD4+ or CD8+ T cells, or bulk PBMC T cells (not recorded which). The TCR sequence derives from a woman aged 18 to 75 in good health.

The CDR3 here is CSASPLDSSGEFF. This chain connects TRBV20-1 to TRBJ2-1; TCRdb's D call, TRBD1, is unchecked because there is no DNA. CDR3 length: 13 amino acids. Germline loops: CDR1 DFQATT, CDR2 SNEGSKA (reference sequence).